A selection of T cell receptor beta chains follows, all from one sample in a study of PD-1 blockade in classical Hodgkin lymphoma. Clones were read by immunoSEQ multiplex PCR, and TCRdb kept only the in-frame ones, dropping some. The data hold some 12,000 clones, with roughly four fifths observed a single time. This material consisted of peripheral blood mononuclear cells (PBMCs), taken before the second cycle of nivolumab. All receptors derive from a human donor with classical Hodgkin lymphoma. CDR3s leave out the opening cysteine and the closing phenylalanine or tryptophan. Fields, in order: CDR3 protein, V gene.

ASTRGPSGNTIY TRBV6-1
ASSLDRDSNEKLF TRBV7-9
AWRDRGLST TRBV30
ASSSGTPPKH TRBV11-2
ASSTPGSGNTEAF TRBV28
SVEDHRIRGYT TRBV29-1
ASSQPQGLGLTNEKLF TRBV28
ASSNLGGVAANVLT TRBV19
ASSLSVSSGNTIY TRBV5-1
ASKPPGQLTGELF TRBV28
ASRDLMTDLSNYGYT TRBV5-1
ASSLAGVNWDYT TRBV5-1
ASSDLAASNEQF TRBV7-6
ASSPLGQGRTEAF TRBV13
ASSEVGAGELF TRBV6-1
ASSLPGSPNGYT TRBV7-3
ASMGTGQGYT TRBV7-9
AIRTGQGYGYT TRBV10-3
ASSFGRDQETQY TRBV27
SVGRGIDTQY TRBV29-1
ASSSGWDSYEQY TRBV7-6
ASSPASHAYNEQF TRBV19
ASSPGQNYGYT TRBV18
ASSFLGGLSADTQY TRBV7-3
ASRPPDRRYNEQF TRBV6-1
ASSHTATRGVDTQY TRBV18
ASSDGGSQETQY TRBV19
ASSQTGTGAIGELF TRBV4-1
ASSIGQISIYGYT TRBV19
ASRPGHINGYT TRBV7-9
ASSPRLRARAYEQY TRBV18
ASSSPGLAGHSSYNEQF TRBV7-9
ASSSGLYNEQF TRBV11-3
ASGLLNTGELF TRBV12-5
AWSGGTTEAF TRBV30
ASSFQGPGELF TRBV5-6
ASSPQASNTEAF TRBV18
AAGRKETQY TRBV27
ASSVKGADTQY TRBV6-4
ATGWGLAGENEQF TRBV27
ASSHKPQPKEETQY TRBV4-2
ASSPAGRDEQY TRBV7-3
ASTRGGSSTDTQY TRBV5-1
ASSPTGWDTEAF TRBV5-1
ATMTSGWDNEQF TRBV6-1
ASSLGVGAAYEQY TRBV7-8
ASTWGGRGTGELF TRBV5-4
ASRIRGAGTEAF TRBV7-2
ASSDRSSTDTQY TRBV27
ASSRDSNEQF TRBV18
ASIPLLAGVTDTQY TRBV28
ASSLMGNYGYT TRBV27
ASSPGQIYEQY TRBV7-6
ASMSGQGAYEQY TRBV28
ASSDLGGGRETQY TRBV2
ASSSWDVNQPQH TRBV28